The 8 T cell receptor beta chains in this list originate from one sample, sequenced in a study of OX40 agonist ivuxolimab in advanced cancers. The table came from immunoSEQ multiplex PCR; TCRdb's copy has only in-frame clones and leaves some out. This table has about 120,000 clones, around 93% appearing once. This sample comprised CD4+ or CD8+ T cells sorted from blood, obtained in a trial of the OX40 agonist ivuxolimab. These receptor sequences come from an adult with an advanced solid tumor such as melanoma, head and neck, liver or kidney cancer.

The rearrangement links TRBV14 to TRBJ1-3; D possibly corresponds to TRBD1 (5 bases). In germline, CDR1 is SGHDN, CDR2 FVKESK. CDR3 length: 16 residues. The germline V and J ends were trimmed by 1 base and 4 bases, with 14 bases remaining between them. The CDR3 sequence is CASSQGGAIGGNTIYF. In DNA, the CDR3 is TGTGCCAGCAGCCAAGGTGGGGCCATTGGCGGAAACACCATATATTTT.

The genes are TRBV7-2 and TRBJ2-3; D unresolved. The CDR3 length is 15 residues. Trimming cost V 2 bases and J 5 bases, with 14 bases left between them. Germline-derived CDR1 and CDR2 are SGHTA and FQGNSA. The CDR3 is CASSLSPQPQDTQYF. The CDR3 DNA is TGTGCCAGCAGCTTATCTCCACAACCACAAGATACGCAGTATTTT.

The chain links TRBV6-4 to TRBJ1-6, with 7 bases lining up with TRBD1. The CDR3 is 15 amino acids. Losses at the gene ends were 5 bases for V and 7 bases for J; bases not matched to a gene: 8. Germline V gives CDR1 MRHNA, CDR2 SNTAGT. The CDR3, as DNA: TGTGCCAGCAGTCTTGGACAGGACTCCAATTCACCCCTCCACTTT. Translating it yields CASSLGQDSNSPLHF.

The chain links TRBV6-5 to TRBJ1-4; 10 bases align to TRBD1. The germline gives CDR1 MNHEY, CDR2 SVGAGI. The CDR3 covers 15 residues. Losses at the gene ends were 5 bases for V and 6 bases for J; bases not matched to a gene: 6. The CDR3 loop reads CASSPTGGADEKLFF. CDR3 sequence (DNA): TGTGCCAGCAGTCCGACAGGGGGCGCAGATGAAAAACTGTTTTTT.

This clone was found once. The chain employs TRBV6-1 and TRBJ2-2, with D perhaps being TRBD1 or TRBD2 (7 bases each). Germline CDR1 MNHNS, CDR2 SASEGT. The CDR3 is 16 residues long. The V and J ends lost 3 bases and 5 bases respectively, with 16 bases between them. The CDR3 coding sequence is TGTGCCAGCAGTGAGCGGGGGACAGTCAGGACCGGGGAGCTGTTTTTT. This encodes CASSERGTVRTGELFF.

The chain has TRBV5-5 and TRBJ1-3; D uncertain. V lost 3 bases and J lost 0, with 7 bases in between. CDR3 size: 14 residues. Germline assignment: CDR1 SGHKS and CDR2 YYEKEE (reference sequence). The CDR3, as DNA: TGTGCCAGCAGCTCGACGTTCTCTGGAAACACCATATATTTT. Amino acids: CASSSTFSGNTIYF.

V is TRBV28 and J is TRBJ2-1; a weak D match, TRBD2 (5 bases). Between the trimmed V and J ends, which lost 1 base and 0 bases, there was a span of 16 bases. The CDR3 spans 18 residues. CDR1 and CDR2 from the germline V gene are MDHEN and SYDVKM. CDR3 DNA: TGTGCCAGCAGTTTATCCCGGGGTTTGGGAAGCTCCTACAATGAGCAGTTCTTC. Translated: CASSLSRGLGSSYNEQFF.

The genes are TRBV19 and TRBJ1-6; weak D call: TRBD1 (5 bases). CDR3 length: 15 residues. V was shortened by 4 bases and J by 7 bases, with 14 bases between the two germline ends. Germline lookup yields CDR1 LNHDA and CDR2 SQIVND (reference sequence). The DNA of the CDR3 is TGTGCCAGTAGTACGAGCGGGACCCTAAATTCACCCCTCCACTTT. Its protein product is CASSTSGTLNSPLHF. Using reference TRBV19 and TRBJ1-6 for the parts outside the CDR3, the full variable domain is DGGITQSPKYLFRKEGQNVTLSCEQNLNHDAMYWYRQDPGQGLRLIYYSQIVNDFQKGDIAEGYSVSREKKESFPLTVTSAQKNPTAFYLCASSTSGTLNSPLHFGNGTRLTVT.